The 18 T cell receptor beta chains reported below all come from one sample, sequenced in a study of blood T cell repertoires in COVID-19. TCRdb keeps only in-frame clones here, not all; method: immunoSEQ multiplex PCR. The sample includes some 240,000 clones, about nine tenths seen only once; the top ten take around 6.9%. Sample: peripheral blood. The source of these receptors is a man in his 60s who had recovered from COVID-19.

The V and J genes are TRBV3-1 (or the pseudogene TRBV3-2) and TRBJ2-1; 7 bases align to TRBD2. Per germline, CDR1 LGHDT and CDR2 YNNKEL (reference sequence). The CDR3 is made up of 14 amino acids. V was clipped by 6 bases and J by 6 bases; unmatched bases: 8. The CDR3 DNA follows: TGTGCCAGCAGGGATTTAGCGGGCTTCAATGAGCAGTTCTTC. This encodes CASRDLAGFNEQFF.

The rearrangement uses TRBV7-3 and TRBJ2-1; 7 nucleotides align to TRBD2. Germline V gene lookup returns CDR1 SGHTA and CDR2 FQGTGA. The CDR3 runs to 16 residues. V shed 5 bases, J shed 0 bases, and the junction held 7 bases outside the gene matches. The CDR3 DNA follows: TGTGCCAGCAGCAGGCGGGAGCTCAGCTCCTACAATGAGCAGTTCTTC. This gives the protein CASSRRELSSYNEQFF.

V and J are TRBV5-6 and TRBJ1-5; D is perhaps TRBD1 (6 bases). The CDR3 length is 16 residues. V gave up 4 bases and J gave up 3 bases, with 17 bases separating them. Germline loops: CDR1 SGHDT, CDR2 YYEEEE. The CDR3 sequence is CASSGGYGQPNQPQHF. In DNA form, the CDR3 reads TGTGCCAGCAGCGGCGGGTACGGACAGCCCAATCAGCCCCAGCATTTT.

This clone was counted a single time. The chain carries TRBV27 and TRBJ1-1; no reliable D call. The CDR3 is 15 residues long. CDR1 and CDR2 (germline): MNHEY, SMNVEV (reference sequence). Trimming took off 2 bases at V and 1 base at J, with 11 bases between the two ends. CDR3 amino acids: CASSLNRQENTEAFF. The CDR3 DNA reads as TGTGCCAGCAGTTTAAATCGGCAGGAGAACACTGAAGCTTTCTTT.

The rearrangement uses TRBV5-6 and TRBJ2-7; 10 bases match TRBD1. Germline V gene data show CDR1 as SGHDT and CDR2 as YYEEEE. The CDR3 extends over 15 amino acids. V lost 0 bases and J lost 5; bases outside the gene matches: 5. Written as DNA, the CDR3 is TGTGCCAGCAGCTTGGGGGACAGGGGTTTCGACGAGCAGTACTTC. Its translation: CASSLGDRGFDEQYF.

The chain joins TRBV5-8 to TRBJ1-6, with a tentative D call TRBD1 (6 bases). Germline lookup yields CDR1 SGHTS and CDR2 YDEGEE. V lost 4 bases, J lost 7 bases, and 15 bases lay in between. This CDR3 is built from 15 residues. The CDR3 sequence is CASSPRDTENSPLHF. The CDR3 bases are TGTGCCAGCAGCCCCCGGGACACGGAAAATTCACCCCTCCACTTT.

This chain links TRBV12-5 with TRBJ1-5; maybe TRBD1 (6 bases). Germline CDR1 reads LGHNT; CDR2 reads FRNRAP. The length of the CDR3 is 14 residues. V shed 5 bases and J shed 1 base, with 9 bases lying between them. The CDR3 DNA reads as TGTGCTAGTGGTCCTCAGGGGAGCAATCAGCCCCAGCATTTT. Protein: CASGPQGSNQPQHF.

The V call is TRBV24-1, the J call TRBJ2-7, with 12 bases lining up with TRBD1. V lost 3 bases to trimming and J lost 5 bases; unmatched junction nucleotides: 4. The length of the CDR3 is 15 residues. Per germline, CDR1 KGHDR and CDR2 SFDVKD. CDR3 nucleotide sequence: TGTGCCACCAGTGATGGGGGACAGGGGGCAAACGAGCAGTACTTC. It encodes CATSDGGQGANEQYF.

The chain has TRBV24-1 and TRBJ1-5, with 7 bases identical to TRBD1. This CDR3 spans 14 amino acids. The germline CDR1 and CDR2 sequences are KGHDR and SFDVKD. Losses at the gene ends were 9 bases for V and 4 bases for J; bases not matched to a gene: 8. The CDR3 sequence: CATLKGGANQPQHF. The CDR3 nucleotides are TGTGCCACCTTGAAAGGGGGCGCAAATCAGCCCCAGCATTTT.

This clone was seen a few times. The J gene is TRBJ2-2, the V gene TRBV2; 7 nucleotides match TRBD1. The V segment lost 6 bases and the J segment 1 base; nucleotides outside the gene matches: 8. This CDR3 is built from 16 residues. Per the germline V gene, CDR1 is SNHLY and CDR2 is FYNNEI. The CDR3 DNA follows: TGTGCCAGCAGGGACTTGAGGGGGCGGAACACCGGGGAGCTGTTTTTT. It translates to CASRDLRGRNTGELFF.

This clone was seen a single time. This chain connects TRBV11-2 to TRBJ2-7; TRBD2 matches 9 bases. CDR1 is SGHAT and CDR2 is FQNNGV in the germline V gene. The V and J ends lost 4 bases and 3 bases, in that order; junction bases with no gene match: 7. CDR3 size: 15 residues. The CDR3: CASSSERLADYEQYF. CDR3 sequence (DNA): TGTGCCAGCAGCTCGGAGCGACTAGCGGACTACGAGCAGTACTTC.

The chain carries TRBV11-1 and TRBJ1-6; perhaps TRBD1 as D (6 bases). The ends were cut back, 5 bases at V and 10 bases at J, with 18 bases in the middle. CDR3 size: 15 residues. Germline V CDR1 and CDR2: SGHAT, FQDESV (reference sequence). For the CDR3, the DNA is TGTGCCAGCAGCCCTTCGGGGGGCGCAGGGTCACCCCTCCACTTT. This codes for CASSPSGGAGSPLHF.

The chain carries TRBV19 and TRBJ2-7, with a possible D match to TRBD2 (6 bases). CDR1 is LNHDA and CDR2 is SQIVND in the germline V gene (reference sequence). Trimming shortened V by 5 bases and J by 0 bases, and 14 bases separated the two germline ends. The CDR3 has 15 residues. The chain's CDR3 is CASSAGTFSSYEQYF. The CDR3 coding sequence is TGTGCCAGTAGTGCGGGGACCTTTAGCTCCTACGAGCAGTACTTC. The full variable domain, rest sourced from reference TRBV19 and TRBJ2-7, is DGGITQSPKYLFRKEGQNVTLSCEQNLNHDAMYWYRQDPGQGLRLIYYSQIVNDFQKGDIAEGYSVSREKKESFPLTVTSAQKNPTAFYLCASSAGTFSSYEQYFGPGTRLTVT.

CDR3 sequence (DNA): TGTGCCAGCAGTCCCCTGGTGGGGGGAATTAAGAATGAGCAGTTCTTC. This gives the protein CASSPLVGGIKNEQFF. V and J are TRBV27 and TRBJ2-1; perhaps TRBD2 as D (6 bases). Deletions cut 5 bases from V and 7 bases from J, with 21 bases between. Germline CDR1 MNHEY, CDR2 SMNVEV (reference sequence). This CDR3 is 16 amino acids long.

The chain combines TRBV6-6 with TRBJ2-7, with unresolved D. Germline V gene sequence: CDR1 MNHNY, CDR2 SVGAGI (reference sequence). The CDR3 consists of 13 residues. V shed 2 bases and J shed 6 bases, with 11 bases lying between them. For the CDR3, the DNA is TGTGCCAGCAGTTACGCCTTAGAGATCGAGCAGTACTTC. Amino acids: CASSYALEIEQYF.

The chain carries TRBV11-1 and TRBJ1-2; D possibly corresponds to TRBD1 (6 bases). CDR3 length: 15 residues. Trimming took off 5 bases at V and 5 bases at J, with 18 bases between the two ends. CDR1 SGHAT and CDR2 FQDESV come from the germline V gene (reference sequence). CDR3 region: CASSPDRNARYGYTF. The DNA for the CDR3 is TGTGCCAGCAGCCCCGACAGGAATGCTAGATATGGCTACACCTTC.

This clone has more than one count but fewer than ten. This sequence joins TRBV9 and TRBJ2-5, with D possibly matching TRBD2 (5 bases). This CDR3 comprises 15 residues. Trimming removed 0 bases from V and 3 bases from J, with 12 bases in between. The V gene's germline CDR1 is SGDLS and CDR2 YYNGEE. DNA of the CDR3: TGTGCCAGCAGCGTAGGAGCGGTGTTTAAAGAGACCCAGTACTTC. This encodes CASSVGAVFKETQYF.

The gene calls are TRBV4-1 and TRBJ1-1, with D tentatively TRBD1 (6 bases). CDR1 and CDR2 from the germline V gene are MGHRA and YSYEKL. V lost 0 bases to trimming and J lost 1 base, with 15 bases between them. The CDR3 length is 17 residues. The CDR3 DNA follows: TGCGCCAGCAGCCAAGATGTTACAGGGAATTCGAACACTGAAGCTTTCTTT. This encodes CASSQDVTGNSNTEAFF.